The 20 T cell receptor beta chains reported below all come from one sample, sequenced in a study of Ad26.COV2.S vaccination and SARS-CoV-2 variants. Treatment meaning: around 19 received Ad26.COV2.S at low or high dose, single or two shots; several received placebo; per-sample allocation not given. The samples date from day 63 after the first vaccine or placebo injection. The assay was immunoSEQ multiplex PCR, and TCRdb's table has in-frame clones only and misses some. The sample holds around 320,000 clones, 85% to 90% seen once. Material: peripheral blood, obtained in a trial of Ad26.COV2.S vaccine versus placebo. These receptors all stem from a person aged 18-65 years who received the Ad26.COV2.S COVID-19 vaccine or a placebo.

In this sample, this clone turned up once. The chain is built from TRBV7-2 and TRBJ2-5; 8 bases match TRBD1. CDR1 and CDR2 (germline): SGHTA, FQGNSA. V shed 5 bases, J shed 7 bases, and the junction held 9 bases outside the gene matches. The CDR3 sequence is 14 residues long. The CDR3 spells CASSPRTGQVTQYF. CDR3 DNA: TGTGCCAGCAGCCCACGGACAGGGCAGGTGACCCAGTACTTC.

The CDR3 is CASSPGTGFNSPLHF. The CDR3 DNA sequence: TGTGCCAGCTCACCGGGGACAGGCTTTAATTCACCCCTCCACTTT. This sequence joins TRBV18 and TRBJ1-6; the match to TRBD1 covers 8 bases. V shed 3 bases, J shed 6 bases, and the junction held 4 bases outside the gene matches. This CDR3 has 15 amino acids. CDR1 is KGHSH, CDR2 LQKENI, per germline.

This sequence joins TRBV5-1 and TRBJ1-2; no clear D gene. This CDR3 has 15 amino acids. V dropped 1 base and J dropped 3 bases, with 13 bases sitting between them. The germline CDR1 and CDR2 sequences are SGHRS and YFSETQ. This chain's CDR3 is CASSLSTSEDYGYTF. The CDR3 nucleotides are TGCGCCAGCAGCTTGTCGACCTCGGAGGACTATGGCTACACCTTC.

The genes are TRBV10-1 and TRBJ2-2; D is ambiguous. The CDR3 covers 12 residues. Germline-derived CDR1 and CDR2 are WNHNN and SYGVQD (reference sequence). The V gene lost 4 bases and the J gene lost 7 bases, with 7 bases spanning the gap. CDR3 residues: CASSVGVGELFF. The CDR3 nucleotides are TGCGCCAGCAGTGTTGGTGTCGGGGAGCTGTTTTTT.

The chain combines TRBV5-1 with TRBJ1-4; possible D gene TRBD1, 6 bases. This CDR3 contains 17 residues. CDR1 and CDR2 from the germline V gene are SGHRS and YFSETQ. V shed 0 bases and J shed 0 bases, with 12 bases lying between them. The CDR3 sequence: CASSLGQEASTNEKLFF. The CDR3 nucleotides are TGCGCCAGCAGCTTGGGACAGGAAGCATCAACTAATGAAAAACTGTTTTTT.

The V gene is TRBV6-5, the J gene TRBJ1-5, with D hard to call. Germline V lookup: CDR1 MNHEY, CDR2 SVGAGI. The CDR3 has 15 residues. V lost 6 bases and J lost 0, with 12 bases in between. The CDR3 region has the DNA TGTGCCAGCAGGACTAGGACTTATAGCAATCAGCCCCAGCATTTT. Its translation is CASRTRTYSNQPQHF.

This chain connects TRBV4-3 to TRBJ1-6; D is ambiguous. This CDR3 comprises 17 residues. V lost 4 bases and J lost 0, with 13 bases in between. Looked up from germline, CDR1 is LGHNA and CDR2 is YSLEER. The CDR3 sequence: CASSLLGVISYNSPLHF. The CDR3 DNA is TGCGCCAGCAGCCTCTTGGGAGTTATCTCCTATAATTCACCCCTCCACTTT.

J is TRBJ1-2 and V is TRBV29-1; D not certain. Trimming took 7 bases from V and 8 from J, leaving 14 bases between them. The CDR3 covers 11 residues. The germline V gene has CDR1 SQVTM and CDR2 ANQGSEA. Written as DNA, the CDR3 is TGCAGCGCTGCCGGCCTGGGCGGCTACACCTTC. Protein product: CSAAGLGGYTF.

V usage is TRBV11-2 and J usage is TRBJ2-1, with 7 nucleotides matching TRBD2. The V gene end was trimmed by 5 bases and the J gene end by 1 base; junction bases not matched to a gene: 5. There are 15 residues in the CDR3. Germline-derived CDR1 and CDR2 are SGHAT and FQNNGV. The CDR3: CASSGGLVSYNEQFF. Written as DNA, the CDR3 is TGTGCCAGCAGCGGCGGACTAGTGTCCTACAATGAGCAGTTCTTC.

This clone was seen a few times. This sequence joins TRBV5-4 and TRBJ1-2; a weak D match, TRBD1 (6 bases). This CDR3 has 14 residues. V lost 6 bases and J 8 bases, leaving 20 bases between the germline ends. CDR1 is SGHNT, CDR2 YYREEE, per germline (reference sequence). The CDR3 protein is CASTPSMGAWGYTF. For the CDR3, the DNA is TGTGCCAGCACCCCCTCCATGGGGGCCTGGGGCTACACCTTC.

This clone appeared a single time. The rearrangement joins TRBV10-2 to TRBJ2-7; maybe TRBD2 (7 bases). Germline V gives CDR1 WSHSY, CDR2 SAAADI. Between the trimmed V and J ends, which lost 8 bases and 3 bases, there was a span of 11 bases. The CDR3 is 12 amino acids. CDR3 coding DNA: TGCGCCAGCGGGGGGGCTGACTACGAGCAGTACTTC. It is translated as CASGGADYEQYF.

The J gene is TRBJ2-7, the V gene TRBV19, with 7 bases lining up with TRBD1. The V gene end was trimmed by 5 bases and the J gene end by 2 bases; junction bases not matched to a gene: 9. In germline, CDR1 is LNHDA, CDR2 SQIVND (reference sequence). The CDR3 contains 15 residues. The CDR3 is CASSPRQGTAYEQYF. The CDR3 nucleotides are TGTGCCAGTAGTCCTCGACAGGGTACGGCCTACGAGCAGTACTTC.

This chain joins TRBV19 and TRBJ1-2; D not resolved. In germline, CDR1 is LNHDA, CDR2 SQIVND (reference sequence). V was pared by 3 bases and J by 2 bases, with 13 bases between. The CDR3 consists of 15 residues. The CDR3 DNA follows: TGTGCCAGTAGTATCCGAGGCCACATCAACTATGGCTACACCTTC. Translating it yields CASSIRGHINYGYTF.

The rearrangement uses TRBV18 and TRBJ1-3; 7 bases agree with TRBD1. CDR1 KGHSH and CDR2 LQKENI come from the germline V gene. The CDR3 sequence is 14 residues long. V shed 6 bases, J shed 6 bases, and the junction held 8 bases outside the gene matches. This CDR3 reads CASSSQGRENTIYF. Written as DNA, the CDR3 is TGTGCCAGCTCGTCACAGGGGCGGGAAAACACCATATATTTT. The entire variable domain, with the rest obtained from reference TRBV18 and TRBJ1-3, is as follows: NAGVMQNPRHLVRRRGQEARLRCSPMKGHSHVYWYRQLPEEGLKFMVYLQKENIIDESGMPKERFSAEFPKEGPSILRIQQVVRGDSAAYFCASSSQGRENTIYFGEGSWLTVV.

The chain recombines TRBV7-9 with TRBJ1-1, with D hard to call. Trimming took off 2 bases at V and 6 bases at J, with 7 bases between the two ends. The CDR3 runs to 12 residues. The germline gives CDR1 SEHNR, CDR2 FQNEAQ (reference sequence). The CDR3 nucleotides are TGTGCCAGCAGCTTACTAATGGCTGAAGCTTTCTTT. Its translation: CASSLLMAEAFF.

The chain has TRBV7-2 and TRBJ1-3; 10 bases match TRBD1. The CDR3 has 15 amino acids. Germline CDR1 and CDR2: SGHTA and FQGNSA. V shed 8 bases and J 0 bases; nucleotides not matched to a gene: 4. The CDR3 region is CASGQGGSSGNTIYF. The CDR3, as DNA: TGTGCCAGCGGACAGGGGGGGAGCTCTGGAAACACCATATATTTT.

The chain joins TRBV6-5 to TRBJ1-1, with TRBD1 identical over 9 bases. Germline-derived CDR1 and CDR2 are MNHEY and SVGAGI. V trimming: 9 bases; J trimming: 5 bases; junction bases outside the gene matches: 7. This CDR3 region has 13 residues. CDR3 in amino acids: CASKMTGGTEAFF. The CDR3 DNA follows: TGTGCCAGTAAGATGACAGGGGGGACTGAAGCTTTCTTT.

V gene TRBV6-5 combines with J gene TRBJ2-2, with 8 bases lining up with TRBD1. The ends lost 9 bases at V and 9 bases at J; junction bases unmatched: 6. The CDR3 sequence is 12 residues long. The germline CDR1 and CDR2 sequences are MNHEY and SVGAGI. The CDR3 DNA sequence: TGTGCCAGTTCGGACAGGGAAAGGGAGCTGTTTTTT. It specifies CASSDRERELFF.

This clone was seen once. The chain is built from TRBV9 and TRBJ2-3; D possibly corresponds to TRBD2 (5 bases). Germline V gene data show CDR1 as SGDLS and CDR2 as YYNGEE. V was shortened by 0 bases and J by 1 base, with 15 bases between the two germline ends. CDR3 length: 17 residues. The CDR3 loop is CASSVATGSLGTDTQYF. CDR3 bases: TGTGCCAGCAGCGTAGCTACTGGGAGTTTAGGCACAGATACGCAGTATTTT.

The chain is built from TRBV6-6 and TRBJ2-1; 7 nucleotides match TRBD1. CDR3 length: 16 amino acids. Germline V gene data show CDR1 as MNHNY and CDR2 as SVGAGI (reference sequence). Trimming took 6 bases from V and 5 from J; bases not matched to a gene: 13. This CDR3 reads CASSYGTALTDNEQFF. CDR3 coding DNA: TGTGCCAGCAGCTACGGGACAGCTTTAACCGACAATGAGCAGTTCTTC.